This record looks at one T cell receptor (beta chain) sequence and its context. This clone's antigen is unknown. Qualities for individual bases were not recorded, and no much larger clone is one base off. The data originate from a study of cytomegalovirus exposure and HLA in healthy donors (TCRdb year 2017). At the level of the whole study: The 700 or so repertoires of the first cohort and the 120 or so validation repertoires were produced on the same platform, according to a later analysis. To predict cytomegalovirus infection status, the study combined high-throughput TCR immunosequencing, statistical association of individual TCRs with disease status, and machine learning. The study aimed to test whether signatures of past pathogen exposure could be identified by cataloging public T cell receptors. In addition to the first cohort of several hundred subjects, a separate validation cohort of around 110 different subjects was used. The study at large found these results: A total of about 150 TCR beta chains were listed by the study as associated with cytomegalovirus. The classifier was reported to diagnose cytomegalovirus status with high specificity and sensitivity in both the original cohort and the validation cohort. A later analysis found that TCRs clustered in the first cohort also tended to co-occur in the 120 validation repertoires, with 90% to 95% of cluster scores above 0. A few of the identified cytomegalovirus-associated TCR beta chains were confirmed in vitro to be specific for cytomegalovirus antigens. All 120 or so repertoires were used to score co-occurrence in the validation cohort in a later analysis, because that analysis had no HLA typing for the cohort. Across donors, most TCR sequences were observed very rarely, whereas some public TCRs were present in many individuals. The authors suggested that the approach could potentially be extended to other disease states and immunological phenotypes.

Separate from the approximately 700-subject first cohort, the validation cohort of over 90 subjects was the group to which the donors belonged. The protocol used for the library was the immunoSEQ multiplex PCR assay. In the paper's pipeline: A statistical classification framework was built to diagnose cytomegalovirus status from the catalog of TCR beta chain sequences. As stored in TCRdb, this immuneACCESS dataset retains in-frame rearrangements with V and J assigned. A fraction of the clones does not appear; measured against another copy, unresolved V genes explain less than half of the discrepancy, and the remainder lacks a known reason. The DNA gave D and trimming, while V, J and clone size come from that table. The sample yields over 150,000 clones; about 86% were counted once. The top ten clones comprise around 2.1% of the sample. Taken from the germline V gene, the CDR1 and CDR2 loops are WSHSY and SAAADI. The CDR3, cysteine through phenylalanine, is 14 amino acids long. Only CDR3 DNA is held: 42 bases, read in frame from base 1. Trimming leaves V shorter by 6 bases and J shorter by 5 bases, with the junction holding 8 bases beyond the gene matches.

The sequencing input was PBMCs. Recombination linked TRBV10-2 to TRBJ2-7, with 9 central nucleotides matching TRBD1. This TCR was recovered from a human donor in good health. The nucleotide sequence is given as TGCGCCAGCAGATTGGGACAGGGACCTCACGAGCAGTACTTC. The encoded protein is CASRLGQGPHEQYF.